The 6 T cell receptor beta chains in this list originate from one sample, sequenced in a study of blood T cells in healthy people across ages. Primed by a sample-barcoded 5' primer and a J-beta primer mix, a second PCR proceeded for roughly 6 to 12 cycles. TCRdb ran MiXCR on the 5' RACE reads and lists one entry per CDR3 protein. This repertoire shows approximately 730,000 distinct CDR3 sequences, 35% to 45% found once; its top ten account for more than 20%. The material sequenced was blood. Every receptor here comes from an older woman in good health.

Remarks on this clonotype: With a much larger clone just one base away, this may be a read error. In DNA form, the CDR3 reads TGTGCCAGCAGCCAAGATAACCTAGCGGGAGGCCATGAGCAGTACTTC. It is translated as CASSQDNLAGGHEQYF. This chain links TRBV4-2 with TRBJ2-1, with 11 bases lining up with TRBD2. The J call may not be correct, given that the DNA end is closer to TRBJ2-7. Per the germline V gene, CDR1 is LGHNA and CDR2 is YNFKEQ. This CDR3 has 16 residues.

This clonotype was counted between two and nine times. This may stem from a read error, because a much larger clone lies one nucleotide away. The chain is built from TRBV11-2 and TRBJ1-2; D gene unclear. V lost 5 bases to trimming and J lost 1 base, with 11 bases between them. CDR1 and CDR2 from the germline V gene are SGHAT and FQNNGV. This CDR3 spans 14 amino acids. The CDR3: CASSVGGFNYGYTF. CDR3 DNA sequence: TGTGCCAGCAGCGTAGGAGGTTTTAACTATGGCTACACCTTC.

This clonotype was detected a few times. This sequence joins TRBV12-3 or TRBV12-4 and TRBJ2-1; 7 positions match TRBD2. The J call could be wrong; TRBJ2-7 is a better fit for the DNA end. CDR3 length: 16 residues. CDR3 in DNA: TGTGCCAGCAGAGTAGCGGGCGATGGGTCCTACAATGAGCAGTACTTC. This encodes CASRVAGDGSYNEQYF.

The chain uses TRBV20-1 and TRBJ2-5; 8 nucleotides align to TRBD2. The CDR3 has 14 amino acids. The germline CDR1 and CDR2 sequences are DFQATT and SNEGSKA (reference sequence). V lost 1 base and J lost 0; bases outside the gene matches: 1. The CDR3 spells CSARVSGDQETQYF. CDR3 bases: TGCAGTGCTAGAGTTAGCGGGGACCAAGAGACCCAGTACTTC.

The V call is TRBV6-6, the J call TRBJ1-1; 9 nucleotides match TRBD1. CDR1 is MNHNY and CDR2 is SVGAGI in the germline V gene (reference sequence). Losses at the gene ends were 7 bases for V and 0 bases for J; bases not matched to a gene: 6. This CDR3 has 15 residues. The CDR3 spells CASNGQGRLNTEAFF. The CDR3 DNA follows: TGTGCCAGCAACGGACAGGGGAGATTGAACACTGAAGCTTTCTTT.

In its sample, this clonotype was seen a few times. The chain employs TRBV2 and TRBJ1-1, with D unclear. There are 11 residues in the CDR3. Trimming removed 6 bases at V and 7 bases at J, with 9 bases between. Germline V gene data show CDR1 as SNHLY and CDR2 as FYNNEI. The CDR3 bases are TGTGCCAGCAGCGTAGACCGTGAAGCTTTCTTT. It yields the protein CASSVDREAFF.